This T cell receptor (beta chain) is drawn from a study of shared clonotypes between healthy human individuals. For each subset, genomic DNA was distributed in equal portions over several immunoSEQ plates. Libraries were prepared by immunoSEQ multiplex PCR; TCRdb keeps only in-frame clonotypes and omits some of them. The table shows approximately 2.3 million clones, with just over 90% occurring only once. This CDR3 comprises 13 residues. The germline gives CDR1 MNHNY, CDR2 SVGAGI (reference sequence). The germline V and J ends were trimmed by 4 bases and 5 bases, with 9 bases remaining between them. The sequence derives from a man younger than 35 in good health. Some clones in this sample may be carry-over from other donors' samples. The chain recombines TRBV6-6 with TRBJ2-1, with unresolved D. Sequenced material: naive CD4+ T cells from PBMCs. Regarding subset: CD45RA+ positively selected. CDR3 bases: TGTGCCAGCAGTTCAATCAGGAACAATGAGCAGTTCTTC. It specifies CASSSIRNNEQFF.